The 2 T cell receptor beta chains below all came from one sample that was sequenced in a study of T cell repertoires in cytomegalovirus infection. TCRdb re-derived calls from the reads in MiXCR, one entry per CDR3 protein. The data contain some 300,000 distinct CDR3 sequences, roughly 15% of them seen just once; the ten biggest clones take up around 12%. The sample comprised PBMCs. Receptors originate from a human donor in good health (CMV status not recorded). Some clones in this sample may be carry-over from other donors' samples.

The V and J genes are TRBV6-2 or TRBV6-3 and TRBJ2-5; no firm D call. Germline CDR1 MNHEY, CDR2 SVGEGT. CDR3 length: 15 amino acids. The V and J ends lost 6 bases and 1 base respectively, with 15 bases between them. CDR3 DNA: TGTGCCAGCAGATCACCCAGCTTGAGCCAAGAGACCCAGTACTTC. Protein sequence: CASRSPSLSQETQYF.

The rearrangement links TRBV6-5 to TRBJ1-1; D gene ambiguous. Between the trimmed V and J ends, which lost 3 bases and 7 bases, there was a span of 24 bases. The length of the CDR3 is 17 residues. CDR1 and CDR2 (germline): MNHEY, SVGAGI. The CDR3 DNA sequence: TGTGCCAGCAGTTATTATCTTCCGGGAGGAGGGATTGATGAAGCTTTCTTT. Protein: CASSYYLPGGGIDEAFF.